This TCR beta chain was found in a study of T-cell memory formation after mild COVID-19. TCRdb reprocessed the 5' RACE reads with MiXCR, giving one entry per CDR3 protein. Seen here are roughly 350,000 distinct CDR3 sequences, approximately 21% observed once, and the top ten hold about 12%. Germline V lookup: CDR1 SGHRS, CDR2 YFSETQ. This CDR3 contains 15 residues. Trimming cost V 5 bases and J 4 bases; bases outside gene matches: 7. This TCR derives from an adult woman who had mild COVID-19 (a few samples of this study predate the infection). Cell type and time point are not known. The chain is built from TRBV5-1 and TRBJ2-2; 8 bases are shared with TRBD1. Sequencing was carried out using PBMCs or a T cell subset sorted from them (not recorded which). CDR3 DNA sequence: TGCGCCAGCAGACCTCAGACAGGGGCCACCGGGGAGCTGTTTTTT. It translates to CASRPQTGATGELFF.